This T cell receptor beta chain was obtained from a study of T cell responses to AZD1222 COVID-19 vaccine (TCRdb year 2021). General notes on the study: TCR sequencing covered approximately 230 trial participants: roughly 200 given two doses of AZD1222 and 26 given two doses of MenACWY control vaccine. Trial participants were enrolled by age into subgroups of 18-55, 56-69 and 70-plus years, and 148, 28 and 57 TCR-sequenced participants, respectively, were included in these subgroups.

Here is what the overall study found, with its caveats: CD4 TCRs associated with the vaccine covered the entire spike protein, and the dominant responses were in regions 160-218 and 743-854. Participants were mostly white British and included more females than males, and it was suggested by the authors that clonal diversity may have been underestimated. Conclusions about previously exposed vaccinees are limited because only a handful of AZD1222 recipients were SARS-CoV-2 seropositive at baseline. The 56-69-year group was small, and its depth increase did not reach significance, likely because of low power. Epitopes outside the regions mutated in the B.1.351 and B.1.1.7 variants were reportedly recognized by nearly half of the unique spike-specific TCRs. Spike-specific TCR breadth and depth rose significantly after two AZD1222 doses compared with day 0 and with MenACWY recipients. Because no day 14 peak-response samples were available, the repertoires could be characterized only after the peak T cell response.

In the germline V gene, CDR1 corresponds to SQVTM and CDR2 to ANQGSEA. Taken from cysteine to phenylalanine, the CDR3 has 14 residues. Just CDR3 DNA is preserved here, 42 bases in frame from base 1. V ends up 1 base short and J 4 bases short, with an unmatched junction base count of 2. The CDR3 regions of human TCRbeta chains were analyzed by immunosequencing. As for the authors' bioinformatics: TCRs in the repertoires were matched against a reference library of SARS-CoV-2-specific TCRs that had been generated with the MIRA antigen-specificity platform. Breadth was defined as the fraction of unique TCRs that were SARS-CoV-2-associated. Depth was defined as the fraction of total T cells that were SARS-CoV-2-associated. Using the MIRA data, every spike-specific TCR was mapped to the spike region that the TCR reacted to and assigned to either a CD4 or a CD8 class. Log10-transformed breadth and depth values were compared by one-way ANOVA with Sidak's multiple comparisons tests. TCRdb took over this immuneACCESS table, retaining in-frame rearrangements with V and J assigned. Such tables are incomplete; in checked studies, under half of the missing clones stem from an unresolved V gene, and the remainder is unexplained. That table furnishes V, J and clone size, whereas the DNA furnished D and trimming. Recorded for this sample are about 120,000 clones; around nine tenths of them occurred a single time. The top ten hold around 10% of the sample.

Regarding this clone: Its antigen remains unidentified. No base qualities exist here, and no much larger clone lies one base off it.

This specimen's time point label, per the study, means: baseline before first vaccination. The sample's treatment or condition label, in plain terms: meningococcal conjugate vaccine given as trial control. Vaccinee samples were obtained from the UK trials COV001 and COV002, which included a single-blind randomized controlled phase 2/3 trial of AZD1222 (ChAdOx1 nCoV-19) in healthy adults. For TCRbeta chain sequencing, PBMC samples were collected from trial participants at day 0 and at day 28 after the second dose. The material sequenced was peripheral blood, taken on day 0 of MenACWY control vaccination. This chain joins TRBV29-1 to TRBJ2-1; a stretch of 9 junction bases matches TRBD2. The clonotype comes from an adult in good health. The CDR3 reads as follows: CSVEGLADYNEQFF. The base sequence is TGCAGCGTTGAAGGACTAGCGGATTACAATGAGCAGTTCTTC.